The clone carrying this TCR beta chain was seen just once. Its matching antigen is unknown. The data belong to a study of radiotherapy plus CTLA-4 blockade in lung cancer. Across the study: With approximately 33% of patients having disease control, objective responses were seen in about 17%.

Treatment of patients with chemo-refractory metastatic non-small-cell lung cancer consisted of focal radiation plus CTLA-4 blockade with ipilimumab. TCRdb's copy holds only in-frame clones and misses some; the assay was immunoSEQ multiplex PCR. The data show about 78,000 clones, around nine tenths seen once. Findings and limits, study-wide: Interferon-beta, together with early blood T cell clone dynamics, reportedly best predicted response.

V lost 4 bases and J lost 6; bases outside the gene matches: 18. The germline V gene has CDR1 MDHEN and CDR2 SYDVKM. This CDR3 contains 17 residues. This TCR came from a human donor with non-small cell lung cancer who had stable disease on radiotherapy plus ipilimumab. The chain has TRBV28 and TRBJ2-7; 7 nucleotides match TRBD1. Sequenced material: peripheral blood, taken from a patient treated with radiotherapy plus ipilimumab. The CDR3 loop reads CASSSLATGNFAREQYF. In DNA form, the CDR3 reads TGTGCCAGCAGTTCCCTTGCGACAGGGAACTTCGCCCGCGAGCAGTACTTC.